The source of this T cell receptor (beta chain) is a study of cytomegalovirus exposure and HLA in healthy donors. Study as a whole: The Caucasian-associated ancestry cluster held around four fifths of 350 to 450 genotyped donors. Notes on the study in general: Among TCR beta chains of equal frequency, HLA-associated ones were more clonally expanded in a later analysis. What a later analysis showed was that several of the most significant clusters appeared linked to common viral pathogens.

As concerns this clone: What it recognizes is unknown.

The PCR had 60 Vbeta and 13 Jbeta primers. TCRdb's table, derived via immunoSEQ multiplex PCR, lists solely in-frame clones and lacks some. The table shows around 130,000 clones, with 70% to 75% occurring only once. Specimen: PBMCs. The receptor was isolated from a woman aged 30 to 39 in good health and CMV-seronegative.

The CDR3 sequence: CASSVGGGREETQYF. CDR3 nucleotides: TGTGCCAGCAGCGTAGGAGGAGGGCGGGAAGAGACCCAGTACTTC. This chain connects TRBV9 to TRBJ2-5; the D gene is possibly TRBD2 (6 bases). CDR3 length equals 15 residues. The V end was cut by 0 bases, the J end by 3 bases, with 12 bases between. Germline loops: CDR1 SGDLS, CDR2 YYNGEE.